These 29 T cell receptor beta chains share one sample of origin, sequenced in a study of T cell responses to AZD1222 COVID-19 vaccine. Sequencing used immunoSEQ multiplex PCR; TCRdb keeps in-frame clones, though not all of them. The sample has about 180,000 clones, about 85% seen once. This material consisted of peripheral blood, taken on day 0 of AZD1222 vaccination. These receptors were collected from an adult in good health.

This sequence joins TRBV14 and TRBJ2-1; a possible D gene is TRBD2 (6 bases). Deletions cut 4 bases from V and 6 bases from J, with 19 bases between. This CDR3 contains 16 residues. Germline V gene sequence: CDR1 SGHDN, CDR2 FVKESK. The CDR3 DNA reads as TGTGCCAGCAGCCGCCCGGGACTTCCAAGGGTCAATGAGCAGTTCTTC. Its translation: CASSRPGLPRVNEQFF.

The chain employs TRBV6-5 and TRBJ1-5; D is perhaps TRBD1 (5 bases). The CDR3 covers 14 residues. The germline V gene encodes CDR1 MNHEY and CDR2 SVGAGI. Trimming removed 6 bases at V and 6 bases at J, with 15 bases between. The CDR3 DNA reads TGTGCCAGCAGGAATCAGGGAACCCCTCAGCCCCAGCATTTT. Its protein product is CASRNQGTPQPQHF.

V is TRBV2 and J is TRBJ1-3, with D tentatively TRBD1 (5 bases). V was shortened by 4 bases and J by 0 bases, with 10 bases between the two germline ends. CDR3 length: 15 residues. CDR1 SNHLY and CDR2 FYNNEI come from the germline V gene. The CDR3 protein is CASSVTGTSGNTIYF. In DNA, the CDR3 is TGTGCCAGCAGTGTAACGGGGACCTCTGGAAACACCATATATTTT.

CDR3 DNA sequence: TGTGCCAGCAGCTATCTGGGGATGAGCGAAAAACTGTTTTTT. As protein: CASSYLGMSEKLFF. The J gene is TRBJ1-4, the V gene TRBV7-2; no reliable D call. Germline-derived CDR1 and CDR2 are SGHTA and FQGNSA. Trimming shortened V by 4 bases and J by 8 bases, and 14 bases separated the two germline ends. There are 14 residues in the CDR3.

This clone was seen only once. The CDR3 spells CASSLARGPYEQYF. CDR3 coding DNA: TGTGCCAGCAGCTTGGCCCGGGGGCCCTACGAGCAGTACTTC. This chain connects TRBV5-4 to TRBJ2-7, with D perhaps matching TRBD1 or TRBD2 (6 bases each). The V gene lost 0 bases and the J gene lost 2 bases, with 9 bases spanning the gap. CDR3 length: 14 amino acids. Germline CDR1 is SGHNT and CDR2 is YYREEE (reference sequence).

The J gene is TRBJ2-1, the V gene TRBV7-9, with 10 bases aligning to TRBD2. V was clipped by 5 bases and J by 5 bases; unmatched bases: 6. The V gene's germline CDR1 is SEHNR and CDR2 FQNEAQ (reference sequence). The CDR3 extends over 15 amino acids. The CDR3 DNA is TGTGCCAGCAGCGAAACTAGCGGGAAAGACAATGAGCAGTTCTTC. Its protein is CASSETSGKDNEQFF.

This chain connects TRBV24-1 to TRBJ2-1; tentatively, D is TRBD1 (5 bases). Trimming stripped 4 bases from V and 7 bases from J, with 13 bases between. CDR3 length: 14 amino acids. Germline CDR1 KGHDR, CDR2 SFDVKD. DNA of the CDR3: TGTGCCACCAGTGAGCCCGCTAGGGGTAATGAGCAGTTCTTC. It is translated as CATSEPARGNEQFF.

The table lists this clone with a count of one. The rearrangement joins TRBV6-5 to TRBJ1-2, with 9 bases aligning to TRBD1. Trimming cost V 4 bases and J 3 bases; bases outside gene matches: 3. The germline V gene has CDR1 MNHEY and CDR2 SVGAGI. The CDR3 is 14 residues long. The CDR3 DNA is TGTGCCAGCAGTTCCGGGACAGGGTACTATGGCTACACCTTC. The encoded protein is CASSSGTGYYGYTF.

The chain uses TRBV18 and TRBJ1-5; 8 bases align to TRBD1. The germline V gene has CDR1 KGHSH and CDR2 LQKENI. Trimming cost V 3 bases and J 6 bases; bases outside gene matches: 10. The CDR3 consists of 16 residues. The CDR3 bases are TGTGCCAGCTCACCTACTCAGGGGGCGCCGCGTCAGCCCCAGCATTTT. The encoded protein is CASSPTQGAPRQPQHF.

The chain joins TRBV9 to TRBJ2-1, with TRBD2 identical over 7 bases. This CDR3 comprises 14 residues. The V and J ends lost 0 bases and 7 bases, in that order; junction bases with no gene match: 4. The germline CDR1 and CDR2 sequences are SGDLS and YYNGEE. This CDR3 is CASSVAGGKNEQFF. CDR3 DNA sequence: TGTGCCAGCAGCGTAGCGGGAGGAAAAAATGAGCAGTTCTTC.

The CDR3 is CASSQGRVAGVPFSYEQYF. The CDR3 coding sequence is TGTGCCAGCAGCCAAGGGCGGGTAGCGGGAGTCCCCTTCTCCTACGAGCAGTACTTC. This chain links TRBV14 with TRBJ2-7, with 9 positions matching TRBD2. The V gene's germline CDR1 is SGHDN and CDR2 FVKESK. V lost 1 base, J lost 0 bases, and 13 bases stayed unmatched. The CDR3 extends over 19 amino acids.

DNA for the CDR3: TGCGCCAGCAGTGAGACAGGGGTCCACGAAAAACTGTTTTTT. Protein product: CASSETGVHEKLFF. The chain combines TRBV10-2 with TRBJ1-4, with TRBD1 matching over 7 bases. V dropped 2 bases and J dropped 8; count of bases not matched to a gene: 5. CDR1 WSHSY and CDR2 SAAADI come from the germline V gene. The CDR3 extends over 14 amino acids.

The CDR3 DNA is TGTGCCAGCAGGGCGACCGGGCCCCAGCATTTT. Protein product: CASRATGPQHF. The chain uses TRBV6-5 and TRBJ1-5, with unresolved D. This CDR3 has 11 residues. Germline V gene sequence: CDR1 MNHEY, CDR2 SVGAGI. Trimming left V 6 bases short and J 9 bases short, with 9 bases between.

J is TRBJ1-1 and V is TRBV25-1; D remains ambiguous. V was shortened by 2 bases and J by 6 bases, with 4 bases between the two germline ends. The CDR3 consists of 11 residues. Germline V gene lookup returns CDR1 MGHDK and CDR2 SYGVNS. The CDR3 DNA reads TGTGCCAGCAGTGAAAGGTCTGAAGCTTTCTTT. As protein: CASSERSEAFF. Variable domain in full (rest from reference TRBV25-1 and TRBJ1-1): EADIYQTPRYLVIGTGKKITLECSQTMGHDKMYWYQQDPGMELHLIHYSYGVNSTEKGDLSSESTVSRIRTEHFPLTLESARPSHTSQYLCASSERSEAFFGQGTRLTVV.

V usage is TRBV6-5 and J usage is TRBJ2-4; D perhaps matches TRBD2 (6 bases). Germline-derived CDR1 and CDR2 are MNHEY and SVGAGI. This CDR3 comprises 15 residues. V was clipped by 4 bases and J by 6 bases, with 16 bases between them. The CDR3 bases are TGTGCCAGCAGTTGGGGACTCCCCCCGAGAAACATTCAGTACTTC. It is translated as CASSWGLPPRNIQYF.

This clone was detected only once. The V call is TRBV5-5, the J call TRBJ2-3, with TRBD2 as a possible D gene (6 bases). Germline lookup yields CDR1 SGHKS and CDR2 YYEKEE (reference sequence). The CDR3 contains 14 residues. V shed 0 bases and J shed 7 bases, with 12 bases lying between them. The DNA for the CDR3 is TGTGCCAGCAGCTTGGAACGGGAGAGGCATACGCAGTATTTT. This codes for CASSLERERHTQYF.

The table lists this clone with a count of one. The V and J genes are TRBV3-1 (or the pseudogene TRBV3-2) and TRBJ2-7; no definite D call. CDR3 size: 13 residues. The germline gives CDR1 LGHDT, CDR2 YNNKEL (reference sequence). The V and J ends lost 2 bases and 6 bases respectively, with 11 bases between them. The CDR3 is CASSQTRWSEQYF. The CDR3 DNA follows: TGTGCCAGCAGCCAAACCAGGTGGAGCGAGCAGTACTTC.

This sequence joins TRBV6-5 and TRBJ1-1; D is uncertain. The CDR3 extends over 14 amino acids. Looked up from germline, CDR1 is MNHEY and CDR2 is SVGAGI. Trimming cost V 5 bases and J 10 bases, with 20 bases left between them. The CDR3 region is CASSQNPEFPLAFF. For the CDR3, the DNA is TGTGCCAGCAGTCAAAACCCCGAGTTTCCCCTAGCTTTCTTT.

The chain links TRBV13 to TRBJ1-1, with 7 bases aligning to TRBD1. The germline gives CDR1 PRHDT, CDR2 FYEKMQ (reference sequence). CDR3 length: 15 residues. The trim removed 5 bases at V and 2 bases at J, leaving 8 bases unmatched. Here the CDR3 DNA reads TGTGCCAGCAGCCCATACTGGACAGGAAACACTGAAGCTTTCTTT. Protein sequence: CASSPYWTGNTEAFF.

J is TRBJ1-6 and V is TRBV10-2; D is ambiguous. Trimming took 6 bases from V and 7 from J, leaving 13 bases between them. In germline, CDR1 is WSHSY, CDR2 SAAADI. The CDR3 contains 14 residues. The CDR3 coding sequence is TGCGCCAGCAGCGCTTTAGACAAGAATTCACCCCTCCACTTT. This translates into CASSALDKNSPLHF.

The chain joins TRBV19 to TRBJ1-5, with 7 nucleotides matching TRBD1. The CDR3 runs 16 residues. Germline assignment: CDR1 LNHDA and CDR2 SQIVND (reference sequence). The junction had 10 bases not matched to a gene; V was cut back by 6 bases and J by 2 bases. In DNA form, the CDR3 reads TGTGCCAGTAGGACGACAGGGACAAGGGGCAATCAGCCCCAGCATTTT. Its translation: CASRTTGTRGNQPQHF.

V gene TRBV5-1 combines with J gene TRBJ2-7; D perhaps matches TRBD2 (6 bases). CDR1 and CDR2 (germline): SGHRS, YFSETQ. The CDR3 sequence is 14 residues long. Trimming left V 4 bases short and J 6 bases short, with 17 bases between. The CDR3 DNA reads as TGCGCCAGCAGCCCGGTGGGACTTCCGGGCGAGCAGTACTTC. Amino acids: CASSPVGLPGEQYF.

Here the CDR3 reads CASSLIPAVYNEQFF. In DNA, the CDR3 is TGCGCCAGCAGCTTGATACCTGCCGTTTACAATGAGCAGTTCTTC. J is TRBJ2-1 and V is TRBV5-1; D remains ambiguous. Trimming cost V 1 base and J 4 bases, with 12 bases left between them. The CDR3 spans 15 residues. Germline CDR1 reads SGHRS; CDR2 reads YFSETQ.

The chain couples TRBV7-9 to TRBJ1-2; perhaps TRBD1 as D (5 bases). The CDR3 spans 14 residues. Germline V gene lookup returns CDR1 SEHNR and CDR2 FQNEAQ (reference sequence). The ends were cut back, 4 bases at V and 7 bases at J, with 16 bases in the middle. CDR3 protein: CASSYAPGSAGYTF. CDR3 coding DNA: TGTGCCAGCAGCTACGCCCCAGGGTCGGCTGGCTACACCTTC.

The V gene is TRBV16, the J gene TRBJ1-5; D ambiguous. Deletions cut 0 bases from V and 2 bases from J, with 8 bases between. This CDR3 comprises 15 residues. CDR1 is KGHSY and CDR2 is FQNENV in the germline V gene. The CDR3 nucleotides read TGTGCCAGCAGCCAATCTGCCGGGGGCAATCAGCCCCAGCATTTT. Translation: CASSQSAGGNQPQHF.

J is TRBJ2-7 and V is TRBV7-9; D is ambiguous. Deletions cut 8 bases from V and 4 bases from J, with 3 bases between. CDR1 is SEHNR and CDR2 is FQNEAQ in the germline V gene (reference sequence). The CDR3 has 9 amino acids. The CDR3 loop reads CASGYEQYF. DNA of the CDR3: TGTGCCAGCGGTTACGAGCAGTACTTC. Looking up the rest from reference TRBV7-9 and TRBJ2-7 gives the full variable domain: DTGVSQNPRHKITKRGQNVTFRCDPISEHNRLYWYRQTLGQGPEFLTYFQNEAQLEKSRLLSDRFSAERPKGSFSTLEIQRTEQGDSAMYLCASGYEQYFGPGTRLTVT.

The chain carries TRBV5-1 and TRBJ1-2; 8 nucleotides align to TRBD1. V gave up 4 bases and J gave up 0 bases; unmatched junction bases: 5. CDR1 is SGHRS and CDR2 is YFSETQ in the germline V gene. The CDR3 extends over 15 amino acids. The CDR3 DNA sequence: TGCGCCAGCAGCCCCTGGACAGGGACTAACTATGGCTACACCTTC. It codes for CASSPWTGTNYGYTF.

V gene TRBV2 combines with J gene TRBJ1-5; TRBD1 might be the D (6 bases). The CDR3 covers 15 residues. Germline V gene sequence: CDR1 SNHLY, CDR2 FYNNEI. Trimming removed 8 bases at V and 0 bases at J, with 14 bases between. The CDR3 loop is CASAYQGLSNQPQHF. CDR3 DNA: TGTGCCAGCGCTTATCAGGGGCTTAGCAATCAGCCCCAGCATTTT.

This chain connects TRBV6-5 to TRBJ1-6; D is unresolved. The CDR3 sequence is 15 residues long. V was trimmed by 6 bases and J by 2 bases, leaving 11 bases between them. Germline V gene lookup returns CDR1 MNHEY and CDR2 SVGAGI. CDR3 loop: CASRDGVTYNSPLHF. As DNA, the CDR3 is TGTGCCAGCAGGGATGGAGTTACCTATAATTCACCCCTCCACTTT.